Listed below are T cell receptor beta chains from one sample, sequenced in a study of T cell repertoires in cytomegalovirus infection. MiXCR, applied by TCRdb to the reads, yields one record per CDR3 protein. The table has around 300,000 distinct CDR3 sequences, roughly 24% seen once. The sample comprised PBMCs. The receptors derive from a human donor in good health (CMV status not recorded). Some clones in this sample may be carry-over from other donors' samples. Both conserved end residues are part of each CDR3. The D gene is left open where the match is weak. Only some rows state a clone size, as once, few, many or a class for expanded clones.

TRBJ2-4,few,TRBV11-3,.,CASSQGQILAKNIQYF,TGTGCCAGCAGCCAAGGACAGATACTAGCCAAAAACATTCAGTACTTC
TRBJ2-7,.,TRBV29-1,TRBD1,CSASGTGQNEQYF,TGCAGCGCCTCCGGGACAGGGCAGAACGAGCAGTACTTC
TRBJ2-7,.,TRBV5-1,.,CASSLDSRGGYEQYF,TGCGCCAGCAGCTTGGATTCCAGGGGAGGCTACGAGCAGTACTTC
TRBJ1-2,many,TRBV7-2,TRBD1,CASSLDDRGSYGYTF,TGTGCCAGCAGCTTAGACGACAGGGGATCCTATGGCTACACCTTC
TRBJ2-7,.,TRBV7-9,.,CASSLRGWEQYF,TGTGCCAGCAGCTTAAGGGGATGGGAGCAGTACTTC
TRBJ1-6,.,TRBV5-1,.,CASSRGLETHSPLHF,TGCGCCAGCAGCCGAGGACTCGAGACACATTCACCCCTCCACTTT
TRBJ1-5,.,TRBV20-1,.,CSASRGYQPQHF,TGCAGTGCTAGTAGGGGGTATCAGCCCCAGCATTTT
TRBJ1-3,.,TRBV28,TRBD1,CASSPQGQGAFGNTIYF,TGTGCCAGCAGTCCCCAAGGACAGGGGGCTTTTGGAAACACCATATATTTT
TRBJ2-1,.,TRBV6-5,.,CASSYSRRNEQFF,TGTGCCAGCAGTTACTCGAGGCGCAATGAGCAGTTCTTC
TRBJ1-2,.,TRBV2,TRBD1,CASSEDRPYGYTF,TGTGCCAGCAGCGAGGACAGGCCCTATGGCTACACCTTC
TRBJ2-5,.,TRBV20-1,TRBD2,CSASPTSGSWGETQYF,TGCAGTGCTAGCCCAACTAGCGGGAGTTGGGGAGAGACCCAGTACTTC
TRBJ1-2,.,TRBV7-2,.,CASRSFPANYGYTF,TGTGCCAGCCGCAGCTTCCCAGCGAACTATGGCTACACCTTC
TRBJ1-2,few,TRBV10-3,TRBD1,CAISEGQEYGYTF,TGTGCCATCAGTGAGGGACAGGAGTATGGCTACACCTTC
TRBJ2-7,many,TRBV7-2,.,CASSRTDQTYEQYF,TGTGCCAGCAGCCGGACAGACCAGACCTACGAGCAGTACTTC
TRBJ1-2,.,TRBV29-1,.,CSVESGWGGYTF,TGCAGCGTTGAATCAGGGTGGGGTGGCTACACCTTC
TRBJ2-1,.,TRBV15,TRBD2,CATSRRLAMTYNEQFF,TGTGCCACCAGCAGGAGACTAGCTATGACCTACAATGAGCAGTTCTTC
TRBJ2-7,few,TRBV30,TRBD2,CAWSAITSGRRWDEQYF,TGTGCCTGGAGTGCGATCACTAGCGGGAGAAGGTGGGACGAGCAGTACTTC
TRBJ1-1,.,TRBV18,.,CASSPQGVGNTEAFF,TGTGCCAGCTCACCACAGGGGGTTGGGAACACTGAAGCTTTCTTT
TRBJ2-5,many,TRBV7-2,TRBD2,CASSPLTAGRETQYF,TGTGCCAGCAGCCCGCTCACAGCGGGACGGGAGACCCAGTACTTC
TRBJ1-4,.,TRBV28,.,CASSLGLRRERNEKLFF,TGTGCCAGCAGTTTAGGTTTACGGCGAGAACGAAATGAAAAACTGTTTTTT
TRBJ1-5,few,TRBV4-1,.,CASSLAPGDQPQHF,TGCGCCAGCAGCCTCGCCCCAGGTGACCAGCCCCAGCATTTT
TRBJ2-5,many,TRBV7-2,.,CASRPALAKAWETQYF,TGTGCCAGCAGGCCCGCCCTAGCTAAGGCGTGGGAGACCCAGTACTTC
TRBJ2-1,.,TRBV20-1,.,CRAGKSSYNEQFF,TGCAGAGCCGGGAAATCCTCATACAATGAGCAGTTCTTC
TRBJ2-1,.,TRBV5-1,TRBD2,CASSPAKSSGRRDEQFF,TGCGCCAGCAGCCCAGCAAAATCTAGCGGGAGACGGGATGAGCAGTTCTTC
TRBJ2-7,few,TRBV3-1,.,CASSQDPVRWYEQYF,TGTGCCAGCAGCCAAGATCCGGTCAGGTGGTACGAGCAGTACTTC
TRBJ1-1,.,TRBV12-3/TRBV12-4,.,CASSLGGRREAFF,TGTGCCAGCAGTTTAGGTGGAAGGCGGGAAGCTTTCTTT
TRBJ2-1,many,TRBV7-2,.,CASSLDTGLAYNEQFF,TGTGCCAGCAGCTTAGATACAGGGTTAGCGTACAATGAGCAGTTCTTC
TRBJ2-7,.,TRBV12-3/TRBV12-4,.,CASTNAMYEQYF,TGTGCCAGCACAAACGCAATGTACGAGCAGTACTTC
TRBJ1-5,many,TRBV7-9,TRBD1,CASSSGQGAGQPQHF,TGTGCCAGCAGCTCTGGACAGGGGGCGGGTCAGCCCCAGCATTTT
TRBJ1-5,.,TRBV6-2/TRBV6-3,.,CASRMTEHGQPQHF,TGTGCCAGCAGGATGACAGAGCACGGTCAGCCCCAGCATTTT
TRBJ2-7,many,TRBV7-2,TRBD1,CASSRDSSSSYEQYF,TGTGCCAGCAGCCGGGACAGCTCAAGCTCCTACGAGCAGTACTTC
TRBJ2-2,few,TRBV6-1,TRBD1,CAALPAGGRVSGELFF,TGTGCCGCCTTACCAGCAGGGGGTAGGGTCTCCGGGGAGCTGTTTTTT
TRBJ1-2,many,TRBV7-2,.,CASSLEVTVYGYTF,TGTGCCAGCAGCTTAGAAGTGACAGTTTACGGCTACACCTTC
TRBJ1-1,.,TRBV7-8,.,CASSLVTYEAFF,TGTGCCAGCAGCTTAGTGACCTATGAAGCTTTCTTT
TRBJ2-3,.,TRBV29-1,TRBD1,CSVSADRGAADTQYF,TGCAGCGTTTCGGCGGACAGGGGGGCGGCAGATACGCAGTATTTT
TRBJ2-2,.,TRBV3-1,TRBD1,CASSQVRGRFGELFF,TGTGCCAGCAGCCAAGTCAGGGGGCGCTTCGGGGAGCTGTTTTTT
TRBJ1-1,many,TRBV7-2,.,CASSLVAGQSF,TGTGCCAGCAGCTTAGTAGCCGGACAGAGTTTT
TRBJ2-5,.,TRBV20-1,.,CSATAYSQETQYF,TGCAGTGCTACCGCATATTCACAAGAGACCCAGTACTTC
TRBJ2-1,.,TRBV20-1,.,CSAGRTSLDEQFF,TGCAGTGCTGGACGGACCAGCCTTGATGAGCAGTTCTTC
TRBJ2-7,.,TRBV28,TRBD2,CASSEIGTSGSHEQYF,TGTGCCAGCAGTGAGATCGGGACTAGCGGGAGTCACGAGCAGTACTTC
TRBJ2-1,.,TRBV6-2/TRBV6-3,TRBD2,CASSWGSGGNEQFF,TGTGCCAGCAGTTGGGGTAGCGGGGGCAATGAGCAGTTCTTC
TRBJ2-5,.,TRBV11-3,.,CASSLGQDWQETQYF,TGTGCCAGCAGCTTAGGACAGGATTGGCAAGAGACCCAGTACTTC
TRBJ2-1,.,TRBV7-9,.,CATTTRFF,TGTGCCACCACAACCCGGTTCTTC
TRBJ2-3,many,TRBV7-9,.,CASRDTDTQYF,TGTGCCAGCAGAGACACAGATACGCAGTATTTT
TRBJ1-2,many,TRBV7-2,.,CASSRERGETTPYGYTF,TGTGCCAGCAGCCGGGAGAGGGGCGAGACAACACCCTATGGCTACACCTTC
TRBJ1-2,.,TRBV29-1,TRBD1,CSSRDGAGGDGYTF,TGCAGCTCCCGGGATGGGGCAGGGGGCGATGGCTACACCTTC
TRBJ2-1,.,TRBV29-1,TRBD2,CSVRTSGSSSYNEQFF,TGCAGCGTGCGGACTAGCGGGTCGAGCTCCTACAATGAGCAGTTCTTC
TRBJ1-2,few,TRBV7-2,.,CASSLTGGAFYGYTF,TGTGCCAGCAGCCTTACGGGGGGGGCCTTCTATGGCTACACCTTC
TRBJ1-2,.,TRBV6-2/TRBV6-3,.,CASYQDYGYTF,TGTGCCAGTTACCAAGACTATGGCTACACCTTC
TRBJ2-1,.,TRBV6-2/TRBV6-3,.,CASRRPGLYNEQFF,TGTGCCAGCAGGCGTCCGGGACTTTACAATGAGCAGTTCTTC
TRBJ2-5,.,TRBV5-4,TRBD1,CASLNEGQGIETQYF,TGTGCCAGCCTCAACGAGGGACAGGGGATCGAGACCCAGTACTTC
TRBJ1-5,few,TRBV5-1,TRBD1,CASSLGSGQVNQPQHF,TGCGCCAGCAGCTTGGGATCCGGACAGGTCAATCAGCCCCAGCATTTT
TRBJ2-2,few,TRBV28,.,CASSSVRARTPNTGELFF,TGTGCCAGCAGTTCCGTAAGGGCCAGAACTCCAAACACCGGGGAGCTGTTTTTT
TRBJ2-1,.,TRBV28,TRBD1,CASSLAGQVANEQFF,TGTGCCAGCAGTTTGGCGGGACAGGTAGCCAATGAGCAGTTCTTC
TRBJ2-1,few,TRBV5-1,.,CASSPQVGAGPTGEQFF,TGCGCCAGCAGCCCCCAAGTCGGGGCAGGGCCCACGGGTGAGCAGTTCTTC
TRBJ1-1,.,TRBV11-2,.,CASSASRVTEAFF,TGTGCCAGCAGCGCGTCGCGGGTGACTGAAGCTTTCTTT
TRBJ2-1,.,TRBV7-2,TRBD1,CASSPGQGGVSSYNEQFF,TGTGCCAGCAGCCCCGGACAGGGGGGGGTTAGCTCCTACAATGAGCAGTTCTTC
TRBJ1-5,few,TRBV10-1,.,CASSERDYSNQPQHF,TGCGCCAGCAGTGAGAGAGATTATAGCAATCAGCCCCAGCATTTT
TRBJ1-2,many,TRBV7-3,TRBD1,CASSLRSQGGNYGYTF,TGTGCCAGCAGCTTAAGATCCCAGGGGGGAAACTATGGCTACACCTTC